The clone carrying this T cell receptor (beta chain) was seen more than once but under ten times. No antigen is known for it. The sample is drawn from a study of post-analysis software for immune sequencing data. The CDR3 totals 16 residues. Between the trimmed V and J ends, which lost 5 bases and 6 bases, there was a span of 21 bases. Per the germline V gene, CDR1 is SEHNR and CDR2 is FQNEAQ (reference sequence). Study-level results: In patients, about 5 TRBV segments were more frequent than in controls, with TRBV5-6, TRBV5-1 and TRBV20-1 among them. Controls significantly exceeded multiple sclerosis patients in normalized Chao1 diversity.

Carried by the TCR beta cDNA libraries were unique molecular identifiers. A population of roughly 0.85 to 10 million T cells gave rise to about half a million cDNA molecules. In TCRdb, the PCR reads were re-called with MiXCR into one record per CDR3 protein. The sample has approximately 350,000 distinct CDR3 sequences; less than 35% are singletons. The material sequenced was blood. The rearrangement joins TRBV7-9 to TRBJ2-3; TRBD1 might be the D (6 bases). This TCR was sampled from a girl aged 5-17 years with multiple sclerosis. In DNA form, the CDR3 reads TGTGCCAGCAGCCCCGGGACACTTGACTTCACTGATACGCAGTATTTT. It encodes CASSPGTLDFTDTQYF. Combining the CDR3 with reference TRBV7-9 and TRBJ2-3 gives the whole variable domain DTGVSQNPRHKITKRGQNVTFRCDPISEHNRLYWYRQTLGQGPEFLTYFQNEAQLEKSRLLSDRFSAERPKGSFSTLEIQRTEQGDSAMYLCASSPGTLDFTDTQYFGPGTRLTVL.